Following are 27 T cell receptor beta chains from one sample sequenced in a study of shared clonotypes between healthy human individuals. Generated by immunoSEQ multiplex PCR, the TCRdb table keeps only in-frame clones and is missing some. This sample has fewer than 1.6 million clones, with 98% to 99% found just once. Sequencing was performed on naive CD4+ T cells sorted from blood. Regarding subset: CD45RA+ positively selected. The receptors derive from a man aged 25 to 40 in good health.

This chain uses TRBV10-1 with TRBJ2-1; TRBD2 matches at 13 bases. The CDR3 length is 17 residues. With 2 bases clipped from V and 4 bases from J, the junction kept 5 bases outside the gene matches. The germline CDR1 and CDR2 sequences are WNHNN and SYGVQD (reference sequence). The CDR3 sequence is CASSERTSGSLYNEQFF. CDR3 DNA: TGCGCCAGCAGTGAGAGGACTAGCGGGAGTTTGTACAATGAGCAGTTCTTC.

The rearrangement uses TRBV29-1 and TRBJ2-2; D is unresolved. The length of the CDR3 is 14 residues. Germline assignment: CDR1 SQVTM and CDR2 ANQGSEA. The germline V and J ends were trimmed by 6 bases and 7 bases, with 18 bases remaining between them. The CDR3 here is CSVAPPGLVGELFF. The CDR3, as DNA: TGCAGCGTCGCCCCACCGGGTCTTGTCGGGGAGCTGTTTTTT.

V is TRBV10-1 and J is TRBJ2-3; 7 bases line up with TRBD2. The germline gives CDR1 WNHNN, CDR2 SYGVQD (reference sequence). This CDR3 spans 14 amino acids. The V and J ends lost 7 bases and 8 bases, in that order; junction bases with no gene match: 12. The CDR3 spells CASTDARRGSTQYF. The CDR3 DNA sequence: TGCGCCAGCACAGACGCCCGGCGCGGGAGTACGCAGTATTTT.

The gene calls are TRBV28 and TRBJ2-7; the D is unclear. The V gene lost 3 bases and the J gene lost 1 base, with 10 bases spanning the gap. Germline V gene sequence: CDR1 MDHEN, CDR2 SYDVKM. The CDR3 contains 14 residues. The CDR3 sequence: CASSFRLLSYEQYF. CDR3 DNA: TGTGCCAGCAGTTTCCGGCTACTTTCCTACGAGCAGTACTTC. The full variable domain, rest sourced from reference TRBV28 and TRBJ2-7, is DVKVTQSSRYLVKRTGEKVFLECVQDMDHENMFWYRQDPGLGLRLIYFSYDVKMKEKGDIPEGYSVSREKKERFSLILESASTNQTSMYLCASSFRLLSYEQYFGPGTRLTVT.

This sequence joins TRBV5-4 and TRBJ2-7; the D is unclear. The CDR3 is made up of 12 amino acids. Trimming left V 4 bases short and J 3 bases short, with 8 bases between. Germline-derived CDR1 and CDR2 are SGHNT and YYREEE (reference sequence). This CDR3 reads CASSGSYYEQYF. Here the CDR3 DNA reads TGTGCCAGCAGCGGCAGTTACTACGAGCAGTACTTC.

The chain joins TRBV6-5 to TRBJ2-7, with D hard to call. The V gene lost 6 bases and the J gene lost 7 bases, with 10 bases spanning the gap. Germline V gives CDR1 MNHEY, CDR2 SVGAGI. The CDR3 spans 11 residues. CDR3 DNA: TGTGCCAGCAGCTCGGGTGGGGAGCAGTACTTC. This gives the protein CASSSGGEQYF.

This clone was recorded only once. The chain uses TRBV6-1 and TRBJ2-7; D is perhaps TRBD2 (6 bases). The CDR3 has 13 residues. Germline-derived CDR1 and CDR2 are MNHNS and SASEGT. V shed 0 bases and J shed 7 bases, with 10 bases lying between them. This CDR3 is CASSEALASEQYF. CDR3 nucleotides: TGTGCCAGCAGTGAAGCGCTAGCGTCTGAGCAGTACTTC.

On this clone itself: Other DNA variants within this sample encode the same CDR3. The rearrangement uses TRBV19 and TRBJ2-7; TRBD2 agrees at 13 bases. The CDR3 is made up of 15 amino acids. V trimming: 5 bases; J trimming: 3 bases; junction bases outside the gene matches: 4. Looked up from germline, CDR1 is LNHDA and CDR2 is SQIVND (reference sequence). In DNA, the CDR3 is TGTGCCAGTAGTTTAAGGACTAGCGGGAGCTACGAGCAGTACTTC. It codes for CASSLRTSGSYEQYF.

The V and J genes are TRBV7-2 and TRBJ2-2; D is ambiguous. V was shortened by 2 bases and J by 7 bases, with 5 bases between the two germline ends. CDR3 size: 12 residues. Germline V CDR1 and CDR2: SGHTA, FQGNSA. DNA of the CDR3: TGTGCCAGCAGCTTATTGTACGGGGAGCTGTTTTTT. Amino acid sequence: CASSLLYGELFF. Full variable domain (missing parts from reference TRBV7-2 and TRBJ2-2): GAGVSQSPSNKVTEKGKDVELRCDPISGHTALYWYRQSLGQGLEFLIYFQGNSAPDKSGLPSDRFSAERTGGSVSTLTIQRTQQEDSAVYLCASSLLYGELFFGEGSRLTVL.

The rearrangement links TRBV7-3 to TRBJ2-1; TRBD2 matches at 10 bases. Germline assignment: CDR1 SGHTA and CDR2 FQGTGA. The junction had 8 bases not matched to a gene; V was cut back by 5 bases and J by 10 bases. This CDR3 has 14 residues. The CDR3 sequence: CASSLLAGAIEQFF. The CDR3 region has the DNA TGTGCCAGCAGCCTCCTAGCGGGAGCAATCGAGCAGTTCTTC. Full variable domain (rest looked up from reference TRBV7-3 and TRBJ2-1): GAGVSQTPSNKVTEKGKYVELRCDPISGHTALYWYRQSLGQGPEFLIYFQGTGAADDSGLPNDRFFAVRPEGSVSTLKIQRTERGDSAVYLCASSLLAGAIEQFFGPGTRLTVL.

The CDR3 nucleotides are TGCACCAGCAGCCGAGAGACATCGCACTATGGCTACACCTTC. Its translation: CTSSRETSHYGYTF. J is TRBJ1-2 and V is TRBV1; no DNA check was done on the table's D call, TRBD1. TRBV1 is termed a pseudogene. CDR3 length: 14 amino acids.

The V call is TRBV7-8, the J call TRBJ1-1; 9 positions match TRBD1. The CDR3 loop spans 16 amino acids. Germline V gene lookup returns CDR1 SGHVS and CDR2 FQNEAQ. V lost 0 bases, J lost 1 base, and 3 bases stayed unmatched. The CDR3 spells CASSLAQGQGNTEAFF. The CDR3 DNA sequence: TGTGCCAGCAGCTTAGCCCAGGGACAGGGGAACACTGAAGCTTTCTTT.

The chain uses TRBV5-1 and TRBJ2-7; TRBD1 aligns across 10 bases. The trim removed 7 bases at V and 2 bases at J, leaving 0 bases unmatched. The germline gives CDR1 SGHRS, CDR2 YFSETQ. The length of the CDR3 is 12 residues. CDR3 nucleotide sequence: TGCGCCAGCGGGACAGGGGCCTACGAGCAGTACTTC. This encodes CASGTGAYEQYF. The whole variable domain, filled in from reference TRBV5-1 and TRBJ2-7, reads KAGVTQTPRYLIKTRGQQVTLSCSPISGHRSVSWYQQTPGQGLQFLFEYFSETQRNKGNFPGRFSGRQFSNSRSEMNVSTLELGDSALYLCASGTGAYEQYFGPGTRLTVT.

The chain couples TRBV7-9 to TRBJ1-2; D is undetermined. Germline-derived CDR1 and CDR2 are SEHNR and FQNEAQ (reference sequence). V lost 8 bases, J lost 6 bases, and 16 bases lay in between. CDR3 size: 13 residues. The CDR3 region is CASARGDWDGYTF. CDR3 bases: TGTGCCAGCGCTCGAGGAGATTGGGATGGCTACACCTTC. The entire variable domain, with the rest obtained from reference TRBV7-9 and TRBJ1-2, is as follows: DTGVSQNPRHKITKRGQNVTFRCDPISEHNRLYWYRQTLGQGPEFLTYFQNEAQLEKSRLLSDRFSAERPKGSFSTLEIQRTEQGDSAMYLCASARGDWDGYTFGSGTRLTVV.

The chain uses TRBV4-2 and TRBJ2-7; 15 bases match TRBD2. V lost 4 bases, J lost 2 bases, and 9 bases stayed unmatched. This CDR3 comprises 18 residues. CDR1 and CDR2 from the germline V gene are LGHNA and YNFKEQ. CDR3 sequence (DNA): TGTGCCAGCAGCCTCGGCAGGACTAGCGGGAGGGCCACCTACGAGCAGTACTTC. Translation gives CASSLGRTSGRATYEQYF.

The genes are TRBV29-1 and TRBJ2-7, with 12 bases identical to TRBD2. Germline trimming cut 3 bases from V and 0 bases from J; bases unmatched to any gene: 6. From germline, CDR1 is SQVTM and CDR2 ANQGSEA. The CDR3 is made up of 16 amino acids. CDR3 sequence reads: CSVEASGREASYEQYF. In DNA, the CDR3 is TGCAGCGTTGAGGCTAGCGGGAGGGAGGCCTCCTACGAGCAGTACTTC.

The genes are TRBV18 and TRBJ2-1, with TRBD1 identical over 8 bases. J was trimmed by 4 bases and V by 1 base; bases with no gene match: 6. The germline V gene encodes CDR1 KGHSH and CDR2 LQKENI. The CDR3 loop spans 16 amino acids. The CDR3 loop is CASSPQDRDLYNEQFF. The CDR3 DNA reads as TGTGCCAGCTCACCACAGGACAGGGATCTTTACAATGAGCAGTTCTTC.

The rearrangement uses TRBV5-1 and TRBJ2-2; TRBD1 aligns across 7 bases. Trimming took 1 base from V and 1 from J; bases not matched to a gene: 1. CDR3 length: 15 residues. Per germline, CDR1 SGHRS and CDR2 YFSETQ. The CDR3 DNA sequence: TGCGCCAGCAGCTTGACAGGGGAGAACACCGGGGAGCTGTTTTTT. Protein: CASSLTGENTGELFF.

The gene calls are TRBV7-8 and TRBJ2-1; perhaps D is TRBD1 or TRBD2 (5 bases each). There are 18 residues in the CDR3. V was trimmed by 5 bases and J by 2 bases, leaving 22 bases between them. Germline V gives CDR1 SGHVS, CDR2 FQNEAQ. The CDR3 here is CASSLTSGPTPPYNEQFF. CDR3 DNA: TGTGCCAGCAGCCTAACATCGGGGCCAACCCCGCCCTACAATGAGCAGTTCTTC.

V gene TRBV10-3 combines with J gene TRBJ2-2, with 7 positions matching TRBD2. The ends lost 6 bases at V and 1 base at J; junction bases unmatched: 2. Germline V lookup: CDR1 ENHRY, CDR2 SYGVKD. This CDR3 spans 14 amino acids. The CDR3 loop reads CAIRPSGNTGELFF. Here the CDR3 DNA reads TGTGCCATCAGGCCTAGCGGGAACACCGGGGAGCTGTTTTTT.

The chain combines TRBV5-1 with TRBJ1-2; D might be TRBD1 (6 bases). This CDR3 region has 13 residues. Germline values: CDR1 SGHRS, CDR2 YFSETQ. V shed 1 base and J shed 5 bases, with 9 bases lying between them. CDR3 region: CASSLRTAYGYTF. Here the CDR3 DNA reads TGCGCCAGCAGCTTGCGGACAGCATATGGCTACACCTTC.

The rearrangement joins TRBV28 to TRBJ1-2; 12 nucleotides align to TRBD1. CDR1 and CDR2 from the germline V gene are MDHEN and SYDVKM. The CDR3 runs 15 residues. J lost 7 bases, V lost 0 bases, and 3 bases had no gene match. The CDR3 here is CASSLWGQGAGGYTF. The CDR3 DNA follows: TGTGCCAGCAGTTTATGGGGACAGGGGGCTGGTGGCTACACCTTC.

This chain links TRBV2 with TRBJ2-7; 9 positions match TRBD1. The CDR3 contains 13 residues. The V segment lost 8 bases and the J segment 7 bases; nucleotides outside the gene matches: 9. Germline lookup yields CDR1 SNHLY and CDR2 FYNNEI. CDR3 DNA: TGTGCCAGCGGGGGACAGGGTCTGAGGGAGCAGTACTTC. Protein product: CASGGQGLREQYF.

V usage is TRBV6-1 and J usage is TRBJ2-1, with 9 nucleotides matching TRBD2. J gave up 10 bases and V 7 bases, and 11 bases lay outside the gene matches. Looked up from germline, CDR1 is MNHNS and CDR2 is SASEGT. The CDR3 sequence is 14 residues long. The CDR3 DNA follows: TGTGCCAGCACCCTCCGGCTAGCGGGACAAGAGCAGTTCTTC. Its translation is CASTLRLAGQEQFF.

The chain is built from TRBV9 and TRBJ1-2; 7 positions agree with TRBD1. This CDR3 spans 14 amino acids. The junction had 4 bases not matched to a gene; V was cut back by 4 bases and J by 1 base. Germline loops: CDR1 SGDLS, CDR2 YYNGEE. The CDR3 region is CASSPGTVNYGYTF. CDR3 coding DNA: TGTGCCAGCAGCCCTGGGACAGTTAACTATGGCTACACCTTC.

The chain uses TRBV7-2 and TRBJ2-7, with 10 bases lining up with TRBD2. CDR3 length: 18 amino acids. The germline CDR1 and CDR2 sequences are SGHTA and FQGNSA. With 1 base clipped from V and 4 bases from J, the junction kept 13 bases outside the gene matches. As DNA, the CDR3 is TGTGCCAGCAGCTTAGTATTGTCGAGCGGGAGGGCCGGGTACGAGCAGTACTTC. Its translation is CASSLVLSSGRAGYEQYF. Looking up the rest from reference TRBV7-2 and TRBJ2-7 gives the full variable domain: GAGVSQSPSNKVTEKGKDVELRCDPISGHTALYWYRQSLGQGLEFLIYFQGNSAPDKSGLPSDRFSAERTGGSVSTLTIQRTQQEDSAVYLCASSLVLSSGRAGYEQYFGPGTRLTVT.

The V call is TRBV10-3, the J call TRBJ2-7; 7 bases align to TRBD1. Unmatched junction bases numbered 5, after V lost 6 bases and J lost 3 bases. The V gene's germline CDR1 is ENHRY and CDR2 SYGVKD. The CDR3 covers 13 residues. Written as DNA, the CDR3 is TGTGCCATCAGCCGGGACAGCGGCTACGAGCAGTACTTC. Amino acids: CAISRDSGYEQYF.